This T cell receptor beta chain was documented in a study of somatic mutations in cytotoxic T cells in rheumatoid arthritis. Study overall: Patients had around 31 ml EDTA blood drawn right after diagnosis, before any treatment. Several of the V beta antibody-stained T-cell populations were flow-sorted at nearly 100% purity; V beta1+ cells were among them and were sequenced for TCRB.

The data were produced by immunoSEQ multiplex PCR, yet TCRdb's version contains in-frame clones alone and is incomplete. The sample carries about 4,200 clones, approximately 72% recorded once. Points from the study as a whole: CD8+ T-cell clonality showed no significant difference between rheumatoid arthritis patients and age-matched healthy controls.

About this clone: Antigen: not known.

This TCR was recovered from an adult with rheumatoid arthritis. Sequenced sample: CD8+ T cells sorted from blood.

The CDR3 DNA reads TGTGCCAGCTCACCCGAGGGGGCGACTAATGAAAAACTGTTTTTT. Protein product: CASSPEGATNEKLFF. This rearrangement joins TRBV18 to TRBJ1-4; 7 nucleotides agree with TRBD1. This CDR3 has 15 amino acids. V dropped 3 bases and J dropped 2; count of bases not matched to a gene: 3. Per germline, CDR1 KGHSH and CDR2 LQKENI.